These T cell receptor beta chains were read from a single sample in a study of radiation and T cells in renal cell carcinoma. The method was immunoSEQ multiplex PCR; TCRdb's version includes in-frame clones alone and lacks a portion of them. The sample shows about 130,000 clones, 81% of them seen only once. The sequencing used blood, collected from a patient whose treatment included radiotherapy and nephrectomy. The receptors were sampled from a man aged 50-60 years with renal cell carcinoma. Both conserved end residues are part of each CDR3.

len	j_gene	v_gene	CDR3aa
16	TRBJ1-2	TRBV7-9	CASSLSPTGSSYGYTF
14	TRBJ1-1	TRBV2	CASTEGGVNTEAFF
13	TRBJ2-5	TRBV29-1	CSVVEGGGETQYF
15	TRBJ2-1	TRBV7-7	CASSLGGLVGNEQFF
14	TRBJ1-5	TRBV2	CASSWDSSNQPQHF
15	TRBJ2-5	TRBV5-1	CASSLAGDRGETQYF
12	TRBJ1-2	TRBV30	CAWSREGGGYTF
13	TRBJ1-2	TRBV30	CAWSVGFGYGYTF
13	TRBJ1-5	TRBV6-6	CASTGQANQPQHF
14	TRBJ2-5	TRBV4-3	CASSVNSGAETQYF
15	TRBJ1-2	TRBV6-5	CASSYSRTGRNGYTF
15	TRBJ1-3	TRBV6-5	CASSYGEGYGNTIYF
10	TRBJ2-3	TRBV29-1	CSAGPDTQYF
13	TRBJ1-1	TRBV10-3	CATYAQGGTEAFF
14	TRBJ2-5	TRBV6-6	CASSYGRESQEQYF
17	TRBJ2-5	TRBV27	CASSPTRTAVGTETQYF
15	TRBJ2-6	TRBV5-1	CASSEPGSGANVLTF
15	TRBJ2-1	TRBV28	CASTFTSGGAHEQFF
16	TRBJ2-1	TRBV7-7	CASSLDGLAGPGEQFF
16	TRBJ2-1	TRBV5-5	CASIPFGTSGYNEQFF
13	TRBJ2-2	TRBV25-1	CATQRPSTGELFF
14	TRBJ2-1	TRBV2	CASKADSSYNEQFF
15	TRBJ2-3	TRBV14	CASSPGLAVGDTQYF
13	TRBJ1-4	TRBV19	CASSQRLNEKLFF
14	TRBJ2-7	TRBV28	CASSSLNGAYEQYF
15	TRBJ2-5	TRBV5-1	CASSPTANPQETQYF
13	TRBJ1-2	TRBV28	CASRDRSNYGYTF
10	TRBJ2-7	TRBV9	CASSQVEQYF
15	TRBJ1-6	TRBV27	CASSFSAQLGSPLHF
17	TRBJ2-1	TRBV4-2	CASSQDPLLSSYNEQFF
14	TRBJ2-7	TRBV5-1	CASSLEVGSHEQYF
15	TRBJ2-5	TRBV5-1	CASSLERSKGETQYF
15	TRBJ2-1	TRBV7-9	CASSLRAGYYNEQFF
15	TRBJ2-6	TRBV28	CASSPRPSGANVLTF
15	TRBJ1-2	TRBV5-4	CASSSGKGRIYGYTF
17	TRBJ2-5	TRBV6-1	CASSEGVSSQGRETQYF
16	TRBJ2-7	TRBV18	CASSPLGTGGWDEQYF
16	TRBJ1-1	TRBV16	CASSGSGGAGSTEAFF
16	TRBJ1-4	TRBV2	CASREGQLLTNEKLFF
15	TRBJ2-3	TRBV10-1	CASSEPGMGTDTQYF
13	TRBJ2-5	TRBV5-1	CASSAGTGETQYF
14	TRBJ1-2	TRBV6-1	CASSEWGEDYGYTF
15	TRBJ2-3	TRBV7-6	CASSLWTGVTDTQYF
14	TRBJ2-5	TRBV19	CASSMTGGGETQYF
16	TRBJ1-5	TRBV2	CASRDDRGNGNQPQHF
15	TRBJ2-5	TRBV19	CASSSSGGAVETQYF
13	TRBJ1-2	TRBV6-4	CASSDSTGRGYTF
15	TRBJ1-2	TRBV19	CASSIGPLDLRGYTF